This TCR beta chain emerged from a study of CD8+CD57+ T cells in acquired aplastic anemia. In the study overall: Average DNA yield from sorted CD4+ and CD8+ cells was about 3 ug. Study-wide results and caveats: Fewer than 30 CD8+ CDR3 sequences were shared between patients and controls. Patient and control CD8+ Simpson's diversity was not significantly different.

About this clonotype: Its antigen is unknown.

Both TCR beta VDJ combination and CDR3 sequence profiling were carried out. Genomic DNA was the template for this profiling. TCRdb reanalysed the reads using MiXCR and keeps one entry per CDR3 protein. The sample holds roughly 180,000 distinct CDR3 sequences; roughly 64% are singletons and the top ten take 46%. This clonotype originated in a human donor with severe aplastic anemia or a healthy control (not recorded which). The sample taken for sequencing was sorted CD4+, CD8+, or CD8+CD57+ T cells (not recorded which) from PBMCs.

In DNA, the CDR3 is TGTGCCACCAGCGAACCTACAGGGGCCCCCCAAGAGACCCAGTACTTC. The encoded protein is CATSEPTGAPQETQYF. The rearrangement links TRBV24-1 to TRBJ2-5; 7 nucleotides align to TRBD1. Germline V CDR1 and CDR2: KGHDR, SFDVKD. V shed 7 bases, J shed 1 base, and the junction held 11 bases outside the gene matches. CDR3 length: 16 residues.